Here is one T cell receptor (beta chain) with its context. Antigen specificity is unknown. The CDR3 consists of 13 residues. The V end was cut by 1 base, the J end by 0 bases, with 3 bases between. Germline lookup yields CDR1 MNHEY and CDR2 SMNVEV (reference sequence). These data originate in a study of cytomegalovirus exposure and HLA in healthy donors. The study, taken as a whole, reports: In a later analysis, V- and J-gene trimming of beta chains associated with a DCLRE1C missense variant, replicated independently.

The PCR ran on 60 Vbeta and 13 Jbeta primers. Profiled with immunoSEQ multiplex PCR; TCRdb holds only in-frame clones, not every one. The repertoire holds more than 110,000 clones, with about 81% as singletons. This sequence was found in a man in his thirties or forties in good health and CMV-seronegative. The sequenced sample consisted of PBMCs. The chain combines TRBV27 with TRBJ2-5; D call uncertain. The CDR3 DNA is TGTGCCAGCAGTTTATTCTACCAAGAGACCCAGTACTTC. Protein sequence: CASSLFYQETQYF.